This T cell receptor beta chain appears in the sequencing data of a study of blood T cell repertoires in COVID-19. The wider study: Acute and convalescent COVID-19 samples came from the United States, Italy and Spain. PBMCs, B-cell-depleted T cells, or T cells provided the cDNA or gDNA that made up the material.

As handled by the study authors: Using reference gene primer amplification, nucleated cell counts were estimated. Sequencing was performed with immunoSEQ multiplex PCR; in TCRdb, only in-frame clones are kept and a portion is missing. Clone size and the V and J calls come from that table; the DNA yielded D and trimming. The table shows 30,000 to 45,000 clones, with roughly 87% occurring only once. Unmatched junction bases numbered 16, after V lost 6 bases and J lost 2 bases. CDR3 length equals 19 residues. Looked up from germline, CDR1 is MDHEN and CDR2 is SYDVKM. This TCR came from a human donor in a cohort sampled during active COVID-19. Input material: peripheral blood. The chain joins TRBV28 to TRBJ1-3; TRBD1 matches at 10 bases. CDR3 bases: TGTGCCAGCAGACCCGTCGCGGGGACAGGGGTTTTACCTGGAAACACCATATATTTT. This encodes CASRPVAGTGVLPGNTIYF.